This TCR beta chain was captured by sequencing in a study of control samples from healthy donors and cancer patients. J was trimmed by 2 bases and V by 4 bases; bases with no gene match: 13. Germline-derived CDR1 and CDR2 are LGHNA and YSLEER. The CDR3 is 17 residues long. The protocol was immunoSEQ multiplex PCR, while the TCRdb copy is restricted to in-frame clones and leaves out a portion. Seen here are tens of thousands of clones, 88% observed once, and the top ten hold about an eighth. The material sequenced was blood. This TCR was recovered from a woman in her 70s in good health. The chain is built from TRBV4-3 and TRBJ2-5, with TRBD2 matching 7 bases. The CDR3 DNA reads TGCGCCAGCAGCCTTCCGAAGACGCTAGCGGATCAAGAGACCCAGTACTTC. Its protein product is CASSLPKTLADQETQYF.